The 17 T cell receptor beta chains in this list originate from one sample, sequenced in a study of CD8+ T cells in alopecia areata. Extraction and reverse transcription of RNA yielded cDNA as the sequencing template. The data were produced by immunoSEQ multiplex PCR, yet TCRdb's version contains in-frame clones alone and is incomplete. The repertoire holds 200,000 to 250,000 clones, with more than 55% as singletons. Indicated treatment: oral pan-JAK inhibitor, 5-10 mg twice daily. The specimen was CD4+ T cells sorted from blood, collected around week 42, from a patient treated with tofacitinib. The receptors were gathered from a human donor with alopecia areata.

The V and J genes are TRBV29-1 and TRBJ2-7; D could derive from TRBD1 or TRBD2 (5 bases each). The germline V and J ends were trimmed by 4 bases and 6 bases, with 19 bases remaining between them. There are 14 residues in the CDR3. CDR1 is SQVTM, CDR2 ANQGSEA, per germline. The CDR3: CSVVGLSWDAEQYF. The CDR3 DNA follows: TGCAGCGTTGTTGGACTTTCTTGGGACGCCGAGCAGTACTTC.

The chain carries TRBV10-1 and TRBJ2-1; D is unclear. V was pared by 4 bases and J by 7 bases, with 8 bases between. The CDR3 extends over 12 amino acids. Germline V gene lookup returns CDR1 WNHNN and CDR2 SYGVQD (reference sequence). The CDR3 spells CASSGRRNEQFF. CDR3 sequence (DNA): TGCGCCAGCAGTGGGCGGCGGAATGAGCAGTTCTTC.

This clone has just a few counts. The chain employs TRBV29-1 and TRBJ2-2, with D uncertain. Germline V gene data show CDR1 as SQVTM and CDR2 as ANQGSEA. Between the trimmed V and J ends, which lost 5 bases and 3 bases, there was a span of 7 bases. The CDR3 length is 12 residues. CDR3 bases: TGCAGCGTTCAGCTCCACACCGGGGAGCTGTTTTTT. Amino acids: CSVQLHTGELFF.

V is TRBV5-5 and J is TRBJ1-1; D might be TRBD1 (6 bases). The CDR3 sequence is 13 residues long. Germline loops: CDR1 SGHKS, CDR2 YYEKEE (reference sequence). Trimming stripped 4 bases from V and 1 base from J, with 8 bases between. CDR3 bases: TGTGCCAGCAGCCCGACAGGGAACACTGAAGCTTTCTTT. It is translated as CASSPTGNTEAFF.

This clone was counted only a few times. The CDR3 here is CASRSLGGSHTEAFF. The CDR3 DNA sequence: TGTGCCAGCAGGTCGTTAGGAGGGTCGCACACTGAAGCTTTCTTT. The rearrangement links TRBV6-5 to TRBJ1-1; D ambiguous. Germline CDR1 is MNHEY and CDR2 is SVGAGI. V shed 6 bases and J shed 3 bases, with 17 bases lying between them. The CDR3 contains 15 residues.

This chain links TRBV5-4 with TRBJ1-5; D gene uncertain. The CDR3 spans 13 residues. V was trimmed by 0 bases and J by 3 bases, leaving 4 bases between them. From germline, CDR1 is SGHNT and CDR2 YYREEE (reference sequence). This CDR3 is CASSLGLNQPQHF. CDR3 DNA: TGTGCCAGCAGCTTGGGCCTCAATCAGCCCCAGCATTTT. Full variable domain (remainder filled in from reference TRBV5-4 and TRBJ1-5): ETGVTQSPTHLIKTRGQQVTLRCSSQSGHNTVSWYQQALGQGPQFIFQYYREEENGRGNFPPRFSGLQFPNYSSELNVNALELDDSALYLCASSLGLNQPQHFGDGTRLSIL.

In DNA form, the CDR3 reads TGTGCCAGCAGCCCCGCGACAGGGATAGGATCACCCCTCCACTTT. This sequence encodes CASSPATGIGSPLHF. V usage is TRBV7-2 and J usage is TRBJ1-6; 7 positions match TRBD1. Germline V gene sequence: CDR1 SGHTA, CDR2 FQGNSA. The CDR3 contains 15 residues. V lost 5 bases, J lost 10 bases, and 11 bases stayed unmatched.

The chain has TRBV29-1 and TRBJ1-2, with a possible D match to TRBD1 (5 bases). Germline CDR1 SQVTM, CDR2 ANQGSEA. CDR3 size: 12 residues. Trimming pared 4 bases from V and 4 bases from J, leaving 10 bases between. The CDR3 spells CSVGGTVYGYTF. CDR3 nucleotides: TGCAGCGTTGGCGGGACGGTCTATGGCTACACCTTC. Based on the CDR3 plus reference TRBV29-1 and TRBJ1-2, the full variable domain is SAVISQKPSRDICQRGTSLTIQCQVDSQVTMMFWYRQQPGQSLTLIATANQGSEATYESGFVIDKFPISRPNLTFSTLTVSNMSPEDSSIYLCSVGGTVYGYTFGSGTRLTVV.

The chain uses TRBV20-1 and TRBJ1-4, with D unclear. Trimming left V 3 bases short and J 8 bases short, with 4 bases between. CDR1 is DFQATT, CDR2 SNEGSKA, per germline (reference sequence). This CDR3 has 10 amino acids. CDR3 amino acids: CSASREKLFF. In DNA form, the CDR3 reads TGCAGTGCTAGTCGGGAAAAACTGTTTTTT.

The V and J genes are TRBV7-2 and TRBJ2-7; 12 bases map to TRBD2. Trimming removed 1 base from V and 5 bases from J; junction bases left unmatched: 9. The CDR3 is 17 amino acids. Per the germline V gene, CDR1 is SGHTA and CDR2 is FQGNSA. The CDR3 coding sequence is TGTGCCAGCAGCTTAGGGCTAGCGGGGGGGCCGGCCCACGAGCAGTACTTC. It specifies CASSLGLAGGPAHEQYF.

The chain uses TRBV5-1 and TRBJ2-3, with D maybe TRBD1 (5 bases). The V gene lost 0 bases and the J gene lost 3 bases, with 8 bases spanning the gap. This CDR3 is built from 14 residues. Germline V gene sequence: CDR1 SGHRS, CDR2 YFSETQ. CDR3 sequence (DNA): TGCGCCAGCAGCTTGGAAGGGGAAACAGATACGCAGTATTTT. As protein: CASSLEGETDTQYF.

This sequence joins TRBV30 and TRBJ2-1; TRBD2 agrees at 10 bases. Trimming at V came to 3 bases and at J to 9 bases, leaving 14 bases not matched to a gene. CDR1 and CDR2 (germline): GTSNPN, SVGIG (reference sequence). This CDR3 has 16 residues. Written as DNA, the CDR3 is TGTGCCTGGAGCCCACCGGGACTAGCGTACCACAGTGAGCAGTTCTTC. This sequence encodes CAWSPPGLAYHSEQFF.

The rearrangement links TRBV4-1 to TRBJ1-1; D perhaps matches TRBD1 (6 bases). This CDR3 has 17 amino acids. V was clipped by 0 bases and J by 1 base, with 15 bases between them. Per germline, CDR1 MGHRA and CDR2 YSYEKL. CDR3 bases: TGCGCCAGCAGCCAAGATCCGGGGATGACAGGGAACACTGAAGCTTTCTTT. Protein sequence: CASSQDPGMTGNTEAFF.

The sample holds one count of this clone. The J gene is TRBJ1-2, the V gene TRBV27, with D unclear. Trimming took 3 bases from V and 0 from J, leaving 5 bases between them. The CDR3 loop spans 13 amino acids. Germline CDR1 and CDR2: MNHEY and SMNVEV (reference sequence). The CDR3 sequence is CASSFTANYGYTF. Written as DNA, the CDR3 is TGTGCCAGCAGTTTCACAGCTAACTATGGCTACACCTTC.

This chain links TRBV15 with TRBJ2-3; 8 bases fit TRBD2. The CDR3 has 15 residues. Per the germline V gene, CDR1 is LNHNV and CDR2 is YYDKDF (reference sequence). Germline trimming cut 5 bases from V and 3 bases from J; bases unmatched to any gene: 7. The CDR3 reads CATSFASGFTDTQYF. In DNA form, the CDR3 reads TGTGCCACCAGCTTTGCTAGCGGGTTTACAGATACGCAGTATTTT.

V and J are TRBV7-2 and TRBJ1-6; no firm D call. This CDR3 is 14 amino acids long. Trimming removed 1 base at V and 7 bases at J, with 8 bases between. Germline V gene lookup returns CDR1 SGHTA and CDR2 FQGNSA. The CDR3 DNA is TGTGCCAGCAGCTTAGTGGACCGGAATTCACCCCTCCACTTT. It is translated as CASSLVDRNSPLHF.

The rearrangement uses TRBV19 and TRBJ1-2, with D possibly being TRBD1 (5 bases). The V end was cut by 5 bases, the J end by 2 bases, with 18 bases between. This CDR3 has 16 residues. Germline CDR1 LNHDA, CDR2 SQIVND (reference sequence). CDR3 protein: CASSVQTGRRNYGYTF. Here the CDR3 DNA reads TGTGCCAGTAGTGTCCAAACGGGACGGAGGAACTATGGCTACACCTTC.